This T cell receptor beta chain was retrieved from a study of T cells in Graves' hyperthyroidism and ophthalmopathy. V was shortened by 6 bases and J by 7 bases, with 19 bases between the two germline ends. CDR1 and CDR2 from the germline V gene are MNHNS and SASEGT. CDR3 length: 14 residues. This clonotype occurred many times. Authors of the study amplified TCR beta CDR3 regions from RNA transcripts. The TCR CDR3 was amplified in a first-round RT-PCR using the HTBI primer set. One entry per CDR3 protein, called by TCRdb with MiXCR from the multiplex PCR reads. The sample lists 400,000 to 500,000 distinct CDR3 sequences, roughly an eighth occurring once.

The sequenced material came from blood. This TCR was sampled from a woman younger than 35 with Graves' hyperthyroidism. The rearrangement joins TRBV6-1 to TRBJ2-7; weak D call: TRBD1 (5 bases). CDR3 DNA sequence: TGTGCCAGCAGCCCAGAAGGGGAAGTGAGTGAGCAGTACTTC. This codes for CASSPEGEVSEQYF.